The sequence of this T cell receptor beta chain was determined in a study of blood T cells in healthy people across ages (dated by TCRdb to about 2015). Looking at the study overall: In model experiments, template switching captured roughly one uniquely barcoded TCR beta cDNA molecule for every two T cells. Using the same blood draw, the study looked at two additional independent replicas of 1 million unique cDNA reads for two donors, one aged 18 to 30 and the other aged 80 or older. Four age groups were formed from the donors: young (average approximately 15 years), middle-aged (just under 40), aged (62) and long-lived (more than 75). Donors of different ages were randomly distributed across sequencing lanes to avoid experimental bias. Age-related changes in TCR beta repertoire diversity were measured in the study by deep sequencing normalized with unique cDNA molecular identifiers.

Donors were 35 to 40 systemically healthy Caucasian individuals from Russia aged about 6 to 100 years. Each donor gave around 9.8 milliliters of peripheral blood, collected into EDTA-treated Vacutainer tubes. Ficoll-Paque density-gradient centrifugation was used to isolate PBMCs, with at least 6 million per sample. Trizol reagent was used to extract total RNA from PBMCs, with at least 6 micrograms per sample. For every donor, an aliquot of PBMCs went through flow cytometry to measure the percentages of naive CD45RAhigh/CD27high T cells. The CDR3, cysteine through phenylalanine, is 16 amino acids long. Only CDR3 DNA is held: 48 bases, read in frame from base 1. For CDR1 and CDR2, the germline V gene lists MNHNS and SASEGT. V and J are trimmed by 2 bases and 8 bases, and the gene matches miss 10 bases of the junction. Library construction relied on 5' RACE. Sequencer: Illumina HiSeq 2500. A second about 7 to 12 cycle PCR used a sample-barcoded 5' primer and a J-beta primer mix. Each TCR beta cDNA molecule received a unique molecular identifier from a template-switch 5' adaptor carrying 12 random nucleotides. Each sample yielded at least 3 million CDR3-containing paired-end reads. First-strand cDNA synthesis was performed from all RNA using the Mint cDNA synthesis kit, with priming by a TRBC-specific oligonucleotide. Following uracil-DNA glycosylase treatment, all cDNA underwent a first 18-cycle PCR with the universal primers M1SS and BC2_uni_R. In the authors' own workflow: Normalization of each sample was performed by random selection of 1 million high-quality reads, each carrying a distinct molecular identifier. Instead of being binned into consensus sequences, reads with shared molecular identifiers were discarded. CDR3 identification, clonotype clustering and error correction used MiTCR with a Q25 quality threshold and the strictest error-elimination algorithm. A nonparametric unseen species model using Euler transformation provided a lower-bound estimate of total TCR beta diversity. TCRdb handled the public reads itself, with Q25 trimming in fastp and clone calling in MiXCR, and kept productive beta chains. CDR3 protein duplicates are merged, each entry listing the most common genes and DNA. The V and J calls follow TCRdb's processing rather than the paper's. Counted in this sample were roughly 1,500,000 distinct CDR3 sequences; around two fifths of them appeared once. Of the sample, less than 8% is held by the ten largest clones.

Notes on this clonotype: Its binding antigen is unknown. No base quality information exists; no much larger clone differs at one position.

What the research found in general, with its limitations: There was a strong correlation between observed TCR beta diversity and the percentage of naive T cells measured by flow cytometry. The long-lived group showed more naive CD4+ T cells, fewer expanded clones and increased TCR diversity than the aged group, suggesting age selection. Bulk unsorted PBMC profiling prevented conclusive comparison of naive and antigen-experienced compartments. Because the CMV infection status of the donors was unknown, age-related changes in expanded clonotypes may potentially have been confounded. Estimates of total diversity from one million sequenced T cells were regarded as lower bounds and underestimates. Observed TCR beta diversity per million T cells fell roughly linearly with age, and a significant reduction was already apparent by age around 40.

The origin of this receptor is a woman under 30 in good health. The chain is encoded by TRBV6-1 joined to TRBJ1-2, and 11 bases in between align with TRBD1. Sequenced sample: blood. The DNA sequence is as follows: TGTGCCAGCAGTGAACCGGGACAGGGGGGCGCCTTCGGCTACACCTTC. Translated, it gives CASSEPGQGGAFGYTF.